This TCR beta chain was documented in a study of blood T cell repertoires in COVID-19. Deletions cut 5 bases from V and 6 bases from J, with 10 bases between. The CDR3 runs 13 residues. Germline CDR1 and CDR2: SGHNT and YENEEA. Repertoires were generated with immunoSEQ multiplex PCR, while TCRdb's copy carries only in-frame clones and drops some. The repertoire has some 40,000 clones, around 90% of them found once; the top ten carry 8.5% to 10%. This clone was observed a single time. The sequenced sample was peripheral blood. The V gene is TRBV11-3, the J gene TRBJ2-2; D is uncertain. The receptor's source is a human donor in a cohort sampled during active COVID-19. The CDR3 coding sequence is TGTGCCAGCAGCCTGAACAGTGCCGGGGAGCTGTTTTTT. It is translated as CASSLNSAGELFF.